The 14 T cell receptor beta chains in this list originate from one sample, sequenced in a study of cytomegalovirus exposure and HLA in healthy donors. The PCR was carried out with 60 Vbeta primers and 13 Jbeta primers. This table comes from immunoSEQ multiplex PCR, and its TCRdb copy is limited to in-frame clones, with some not included. This sample carries 75,000 or so clones, around 74% of them seen once, and the ten largest clones take about 20%. The sequencing input was PBMCs. These TCRs come from a woman aged 25 to 39 in good health and CMV-seropositive.

The CDR3, as DNA: TGTGCCAGCAGTTACTCGCCTAGCGGGAGGGCGGATACGCAGTATTTT. Translated, it gives CASSYSPSGRADTQYF. V and J are TRBV6-5 and TRBJ2-3; 12 positions agree with TRBD2. In germline, CDR1 is MNHEY, CDR2 SVGAGI. The CDR3 covers 16 residues. V dropped 0 bases and J dropped 6; count of bases not matched to a gene: 4.

The V and J genes are TRBV11-2 and TRBJ2-7, with TRBD2 matching over 8 bases. V trimming: 5 bases; J trimming: 2 bases; junction bases outside the gene matches: 5. CDR3 length: 14 residues. The germline V gene encodes CDR1 SGHAT and CDR2 FQNNGV. The DNA of the CDR3 is TGTGCCAGCAGCCCAGCGGGAGCCCCCTACGAGCAGTACTTC. Translating gives CASSPAGAPYEQYF.

This chain connects TRBV6-4 to TRBJ1-2, with D unclear. The CDR3 has 16 residues. Trimming stripped 5 bases from V and 0 bases from J, with 16 bases between. Germline-derived CDR1 and CDR2 are MRHNA and SNTAGT. The CDR3 region has the DNA TGTGCCAGCAGTAGGGTTGGAGGAAACGCTAACTATGGCTACACCTTC. This translates into CASSRVGGNANYGYTF.

The J gene is TRBJ2-7, the V gene TRBV4-3, with D maybe TRBD1 (6 bases). The V end was cut by 0 bases, the J end by 6 bases, with 18 bases between. From germline, CDR1 is LGHNA and CDR2 YSLEER. This CDR3 contains 16 residues. The CDR3 coding sequence is TGCGCCAGCAGCCAAGATCGGTGGGGTGGCAGGGGCGAGCAGTACTTC. This encodes CASSQDRWGGRGEQYF.

The genes are TRBV5-1 and TRBJ1-1; tentatively, D is TRBD1 (6 bases). V was pared by 0 bases and J by 8 bases, with 11 bases between. This CDR3 has 13 residues. Per the germline V gene, CDR1 is SGHRS and CDR2 is YFSETQ. The CDR3 spells CASSLDSRGEAFF. The CDR3 nucleotides read TGCGCCAGCAGCTTGGATTCTAGGGGGGAAGCTTTCTTT.

V and J are TRBV30 and TRBJ1-1; unclear D gene. Trimming stripped 3 bases from V and 3 bases from J, with 8 bases between. The length of the CDR3 is 12 residues. Germline CDR1 and CDR2: GTSNPN and SVGIG (reference sequence). In DNA, the CDR3 is TGTGCCTGGAGCAGAAAGTACACTGAAGCTTTCTTT. Translated, it gives CAWSRKYTEAFF. The full variable domain, its missing parts supplied by reference TRBV30 and TRBJ1-1, is SQTIHQWPATLVQPVGSPLSLECTVEGTSNPNLYWYRQAAGRGLQLLFYSVGIGQISSEVPQNLSASRPQDRQFILSSKKLLLSDSGFYLCAWSRKYTEAFFGQGTRLTVV.

The V gene is TRBV6-5, the J gene TRBJ1-1; D gene uncertain. CDR1 and CDR2 from the germline V gene are MNHEY and SVGAGI. V was pared by 10 bases and J by 1 base, with 10 bases between. This CDR3 is built from 12 residues. The CDR3 region is CATTSGNTEAFF. In nucleotides, the CDR3 is TGTGCCACAACCTCAGGGAACACTGAAGCTTTCTTT.

The rearrangement uses TRBV4-2 and TRBJ1-4; 9 bases match TRBD1. Per germline, CDR1 LGHNA and CDR2 YNFKEQ. V shed 4 bases, J shed 5 bases, and the junction held 5 bases outside the gene matches. The CDR3 is made up of 15 amino acids. The CDR3: CASSPDGTGNEKLFF. The CDR3, as DNA: TGTGCCAGCAGCCCGGATGGGACAGGGAATGAAAAACTGTTTTTT.

This chain joins TRBV6-1 and TRBJ1-1, with a possible D match to TRBD1 (6 bases). CDR1 MNHNS and CDR2 SASEGT come from the germline V gene. This CDR3 has 15 residues. V lost 8 bases, J lost 0 bases, and 16 bases lay in between. The CDR3 spells CASLRQVPVNTEAFF. For the CDR3, the DNA is TGTGCCAGCCTGAGACAGGTCCCAGTGAACACTGAAGCTTTCTTT.

This rearrangement joins TRBV7-8 to TRBJ2-5, with 7 bases lining up with TRBD1. CDR3 size: 15 residues. V was pared by 5 bases and J by 6 bases, with 12 bases of the junction left unmatched. CDR1 is SGHVS and CDR2 is FQNEAQ in the germline V gene. The CDR3 reads CASSSQQTGKKTQYF. Written as DNA, the CDR3 is TGTGCCAGCAGCAGCCAACAGACAGGGAAGAAGACCCAGTACTTC.

The chain combines TRBV4-2 with TRBJ1-1; 8 bases align to TRBD1. With 1 base clipped from V and 0 bases from J, the junction kept 4 bases outside the gene matches. The CDR3 covers 16 residues. The germline gives CDR1 LGHNA, CDR2 YNFKEQ. The CDR3 sequence: CASSQGQGPVNTEAFF. The CDR3 DNA follows: TGTGCCAGCAGCCAAGGACAGGGGCCGGTGAACACTGAAGCTTTCTTT.

The chain employs TRBV18 and TRBJ1-1; D uncertain. The germline CDR1 and CDR2 sequences are KGHSH and LQKENI. Trimming removed 1 base at V and 6 bases at J, with 12 bases between. This CDR3 contains 14 residues. CDR3 loop: CASSPLSKTAEAFF. CDR3 DNA sequence: TGTGCCAGCTCACCACTTAGTAAAACAGCTGAAGCTTTCTTT.

As to this clone: Different DNA sequences within this sample yield the same CDR3. The chain recombines TRBV9 with TRBJ2-1, with D maybe TRBD2 (6 bases). CDR1 is SGDLS, CDR2 YYNGEE, per germline. This CDR3 region has 15 residues. The germline V and J ends were trimmed by 2 bases and 0 bases, with 9 bases remaining between them. As DNA, the CDR3 is TGTGCCAGCAGCGTGTCCGGGAGCTCCTACAATGAGCAGTTCTTC. Its protein product is CASSVSGSSYNEQFF.

J is TRBJ1-4 and V is TRBV30; TRBD1 agrees at 7 bases. From germline, CDR1 is GTSNPN and CDR2 SVGIG (reference sequence). CDR3 size: 15 residues. V lost 4 bases and J lost 1; bases outside the gene matches: 6. CDR3: CAWTLQGETNEKLFF. The CDR3 DNA reads TGTGCCTGGACCCTCCAGGGGGAAACTAATGAAAAACTGTTTTTT.